The clone carrying this T cell receptor beta chain was observed a handful of times. Its antigen is not known. The sample comes from a study of T cells after yellow fever vaccination. About the research overall: Some fractions had low cell numbers, and these were prepared with SMART-Seq v4 Ultra Low Input.

Study results and caveats: Abundant clonotypes from the bulk population could get into FACS-sorted repertoires as contaminants. The booster saw the reappearance of most primary-vaccination clones (around 95% CD4, around 90% CD8).

MiXCR, applied by TCRdb to the 5' RACE reads, yields one record per CDR3 protein. The sample includes about 400,000 distinct CDR3 sequences, around a tenth of them seen just once. Germline lookup yields CDR1 KGHSH and CDR2 LQKENI. CDR3 length: 15 amino acids. The V gene end was trimmed by 5 bases and the J gene end by 4 bases; junction bases not matched to a gene: 4. This material consisted of PBMCs, taken on the day of the first yellow fever vaccination. The chain recombines TRBV18 with TRBJ2-2; 10 nucleotides match TRBD1. This TCR was recovered from a man aged 18 to 29 who received the YFV17D yellow fever vaccine. DNA for the CDR3: TGTGCCAGCTCAATCGGGACAGGGGTCACCGGGGAGCTGTTTTTT. Translated, it gives CASSIGTGVTGELFF.